This TCR beta chain stems from a study of shared clonotypes between healthy human individuals. Study-wide points: The study found about 5% of naive CD4 clonotypes shared across several donors. Generation probabilities were higher for clonotypes shared across all four sorted-subset donors than for unshared ones.

As defined, naive CD8 cells were CD45RO-negative and positively selected for CCR7, with terminally differentiated effector memory CD45RA+ cells excluded. Those who donated were healthy HIV-negative adults, with no recent acute infections or vaccinations reported. Nashville, Tennessee was home to all donors, who were Caucasian adults. Assay used: immunoSEQ multiplex PCR; TCRdb lists only in-frame clones, some missing. Seen here are millions of clones, approximately 94% observed once, and the top ten hold around 1.1%. On this clone: Its antigen is as yet unknown.

Sequencing input: naive CD8+ T cells sorted from blood. The source is a man aged 18 to 30 in good health.

The CDR3 sequence: CASSFSPGSTYEQYF. CDR3 coding DNA: TGTGCCAGCAGCTTTTCCCCGGGCTCTACCTACGAGCAGTACTTC. The chain joins TRBV7-3 to TRBJ2-7; unclear D gene. Germline lookup yields CDR1 SGHTA and CDR2 FQGTGA. The CDR3 has 15 residues. Trimming shortened V by 3 bases and J by 2 bases, and 14 bases separated the two germline ends.